These 9 T cell receptor beta chains share one sample of origin, sequenced in a study of control samples from healthy donors and cancer patients. Measured with immunoSEQ multiplex PCR; TCRdb has only the in-frame clones, and not every one. Among about 110,000 clones listed, over 75% were seen once. Sequencing was carried out using blood. Receptors were obtained from a human donor in good health. The donor label of this sample is uncertain.

This chain uses TRBV24-1 with TRBJ2-1, with unresolved D. The CDR3 extends over 14 amino acids. V lost 5 bases, J lost 4 bases, and 11 bases lay in between. In germline, CDR1 is KGHDR, CDR2 SFDVKD. CDR3 coding DNA: TGTGCCACCAGTGGTCACACTATTTACAATGAGCAGTTCTTC. Translating it yields CATSGHTIYNEQFF.

V is TRBV3-1 (or the pseudogene TRBV3-2) and J is TRBJ1-1, with TRBD1 as a possible D gene (5 bases). Deletions cut 0 bases from V and 10 bases from J, with 15 bases between. Germline V gene sequence: CDR1 LGHDT, CDR2 YNNKEL (reference sequence). The CDR3 covers 14 residues. This chain's CDR3 is CASSQDRGRLGAFF. In DNA form, the CDR3 reads TGTGCCAGCAGCCAAGATAGGGGTCGATTGGGAGCTTTCTTT.

The chain recombines TRBV12-5 with TRBJ2-3; D is unclear. Per germline, CDR1 LGHNT and CDR2 FRNRAP. Trimming cost V 6 bases and J 6 bases, with 7 bases left between them. The CDR3 spans 11 residues. The CDR3 reads CASGLGDTQYF. In DNA, the CDR3 is TGTGCTAGTGGCCTGGGGGATACGCAGTATTTT.

This chain links TRBV20-1 with TRBJ1-2; maybe TRBD1 (5 bases). Germline V gene data show CDR1 as DFQATT and CDR2 as SNEGSKA (reference sequence). The CDR3 extends over 14 amino acids. V was shortened by 3 bases and J by 2 bases, with 13 bases between the two germline ends. In DNA, the CDR3 is TGCAGTGCTAGTTCCGGGACCGGCAACTATGGCTACACCTTC. Protein sequence: CSASSGTGNYGYTF.

V usage is TRBV28 and J usage is TRBJ1-2; possible D gene TRBD1, 6 bases. Germline V gene lookup returns CDR1 MDHEN and CDR2 SYDVKM. This CDR3 is built from 14 residues. V was pared by 4 bases and J by 8 bases, with 17 bases between. CDR3 DNA sequence: TGTGCCAGCAGTTGGGGGATCACTGACAGGGGCTACACCTTC. Protein product: CASSWGITDRGYTF.

The genes are TRBV7-2 and TRBJ1-5; TRBD1 matches at 8 bases. The CDR3 is 17 residues long. V trimming: 7 bases; J trimming: 0 bases; junction bases outside the gene matches: 11. Germline V gene sequence: CDR1 SGHTA, CDR2 FQGNSA. The CDR3 DNA reads TGTGCCAGCACCCGTCGGACAGGGTCTTATAGCAATCAGCCCCAGCATTTT. Its translation is CASTRRTGSYSNQPQHF.

CDR3 in DNA: TGTGCCACCAGTGACCCGGGACGGGGGGACACTGAAGCTTTCTTT. Amino acid sequence: CATSDPGRGDTEAFF. The chain couples TRBV24-1 to TRBJ1-1, with D maybe TRBD1 (5 bases). V lost 4 bases and J lost 3, with 14 bases in between. The germline CDR1 and CDR2 sequences are KGHDR and SFDVKD. The length of the CDR3 is 15 residues.

The chain joins TRBV11-1 to TRBJ2-1, with D possibly matching TRBD1 (6 bases). V was trimmed by 5 bases and J by 2 bases, leaving 16 bases between them. The CDR3 has 16 amino acids. Per germline, CDR1 SGHAT and CDR2 FQDESV (reference sequence). CDR3 region: CASSVLSGATYNEQFF. The CDR3 region has the DNA TGTGCCAGCAGCGTCCTATCAGGGGCCACCTACAATGAGCAGTTCTTC.

The chain links TRBV10-3 to TRBJ2-5; D remains unclear. The CDR3 loop spans 12 amino acids. From germline, CDR1 is ENHRY and CDR2 SYGVKD. Between the trimmed V and J ends, which lost 6 bases and 4 bases, there was a span of 9 bases. The CDR3 DNA is TGTGCCATCAGAGGTGGACCAGAGACCCAGTACTTC. This codes for CAIRGGPETQYF.